This TCR beta chain was captured in a study of blood T cell repertoires in COVID-19. Study details: Spain, Italy and the United States supplied samples that represented acute and convalescent COVID-19. PBMCs, B-cell-depleted T cells, or T cells were the source of the cDNA or gDNA that made up the material.

The trim removed 4 bases at V and 5 bases at J, leaving 9 bases unmatched. The CDR3 runs 17 residues. The germline V gene has CDR1 SGHRS and CDR2 YFSETQ. In the authors' workflow: The authors estimated nucleated cell counts from reference gene primer amplification. Libraries were prepared by immunoSEQ multiplex PCR; TCRdb keeps only in-frame clonotypes and omits some of them. The V and J calls and the clone size are those of that table, but D and trimming were determined from the DNA. The sample has 340,000 or so clones, over 70% seen once; the top ten hold around 3%. This chain joins TRBV5-1 and TRBJ2-2; TRBD2 aligns across 12 bases. The sample taken for sequencing was peripheral blood. This TCR derives from a young man with active or convalescent COVID-19. CDR3 loop: CASSGASGGAQTGELFF. The CDR3 DNA is TGCGCCAGCAGCGGAGCTAGCGGGGGGGCCCAAACCGGGGAGCTGTTTTTT.